One and the same sample provided the 5 T cell receptor beta chains below, sequenced in a study of T cell therapy after organ transplantation. Antigens of these TCRs are unknown. Time point of the sample: 20-29 weeks after completion of therapy. Here immunoSEQ multiplex PCR was the method, and the copy in TCRdb shows in-frame clones only, minus some. The profile shows roughly 15,000 clones, less than 90% of them singletons. The sample was CD8+ T cells from blood, taken after autologous CMV-specific T cell therapy. These receptors all stem from a human patient who had received a solid organ transplant and had CMV disease. A subset of T cells may come from the graft donor.

The CDR3 nucleotides read TGTGCCTGGAGTGTCCCGTACAATGAGCAGTTCTTC. Amino acids: CAWSVPYNEQFF. The genes are TRBV30 and TRBJ2-1; unclear D gene. The ends were cut back, 0 bases at V and 4 bases at J, with 4 bases in the middle. The CDR3 extends over 12 amino acids. From germline, CDR1 is GTSNPN and CDR2 SVGIG (reference sequence).

CDR3: CASRWTENQPQHF. CDR3 DNA sequence: TGTGCCAGTAGATGGACAGAGAATCAGCCCCAGCATTTT. V usage is TRBV2 and J usage is TRBJ1-5; TRBD1 is a possible D gene (6 bases). Germline lookup yields CDR1 SNHLY and CDR2 FYNNEI. Trimming shortened V by 9 bases and J by 4 bases, and 13 bases separated the two germline ends. CDR3 length equals 13 residues.

This chain joins TRBV10-3 and TRBJ2-1, with no clear D. CDR3 length: 13 residues. The V and J ends lost 2 bases and 5 bases respectively, with 7 bases between them. Germline V lookup: CDR1 ENHRY, CDR2 SYGVKD. In DNA form, the CDR3 reads TGTGCCATCAGTGAGCCCCCAAACAATGAGCAGTTCTTC. It translates to CAISEPPNNEQFF.

Points on this clone: The sample carries other DNA sequences with the same CDR3. This chain connects TRBV7-9 to TRBJ1-5, with D uncertain. Germline CDR1 and CDR2: SEHNR and FQNEAQ (reference sequence). The V end was cut by 5 bases, the J end by 4 bases, with 12 bases between. The CDR3 is 14 amino acids. The CDR3: CASSLDGFNQPQHF. CDR3 sequence (DNA): TGTGCCAGCAGCCTAGACGGATTTAATCAGCCCCAGCATTTT. The full variable domain, completed using reference TRBV7-9 and TRBJ1-5, is DTGVSQNPRHKITKRGQNVTFRCDPISEHNRLYWYRQTLGQGPEFLTYFQNEAQLEKSRLLSDRFSAERPKGSFSTLEIQRTEQGDSAMYLCASSLDGFNQPQHFGDGTRLSIL.

The chain links TRBV7-9 to TRBJ2-2, with D uncertain. Germline assignment: CDR1 SEHNR and CDR2 FQNEAQ (reference sequence). V shed 0 bases and J shed 4 bases, with 6 bases lying between them. This CDR3 contains 14 residues. CDR3: CASSLAVSTGELFF. In DNA form, the CDR3 reads TGTGCCAGCAGCTTAGCAGTAAGCACCGGGGAGCTGTTTTTT.